These 8 T cell receptor beta chains originate from one sample sequenced in a study of T cells in Graves' hyperthyroidism and ophthalmopathy. The investigators amplified TCR beta CDR3 regions from RNA transcripts. The HTBI primer set served for first-round RT-PCR of the TCR CDR3. TCRdb used MiXCR to reprocess the multiplex PCR reads, holding one entry per CDR3 protein. This table holds under 350,000 distinct CDR3 sequences, approximately 15% found once. Sequences were obtained from blood. Every receptor here comes from a woman aged 55-69 years with Graves' ophthalmopathy.

To note about this clonotype: This sequence may be a read error, since a much larger clone differs from it by one base. This chain joins TRBV12-3 or TRBV12-4 and TRBJ2-7; D may be TRBD2 (5 bases). The DNA matches TRBJ2-1 better at its end, which makes the J call doubtful. The CDR3 runs 16 residues. The CDR3 region is CASSSGLVSHIYEQFF. CDR3 DNA sequence: TGTGCCAGCAGCTCCGGACTGGTATCCCATATCTACGAGCAGTTCTTC.

The sample holds a few counts of this clonotype. This chain joins TRBV12-3 or TRBV12-4 and TRBJ2-3, with 9 bases matching TRBD1. The junction had 19 bases not matched to a gene; V was cut back by 5 bases and J by 4 bases. The CDR3 length is 19 residues. CDR3 sequence reads: CASSRRTGVGTRDPDTQYF. As DNA, the CDR3 is TGTGCCAGCAGTAGAAGGACAGGGGTTGGGACACGGGACCCAGATACGCAGTATTTT.

This clonotype was seen more than once but under ten times. The chain uses TRBV9 and TRBJ1-4; D might be TRBD1 (6 bases). The germline CDR1 and CDR2 sequences are SGDLS and YYNGEE. Trimming took 3 bases from V and 7 from J, leaving 22 bases between them. The CDR3 sequence is 17 residues long. DNA of the CDR3: TGTGCCAGCAGCGGCGAGCCCGGGCAGGGGTCAGGTGAAAAACTGTTTTTT. Its translation is CASSGEPGQGSGEKLFF.

Many counts were recorded for this clonotype. This chain connects TRBV6-2 or TRBV6-3 to TRBJ2-3; D call uncertain. The CDR3 spans 17 residues. V was cut by 8 bases and J by 1 base, with 22 bases left in between. CDR1 is MNHEY, CDR2 SVGEGT, per germline. This CDR3 reads CASGTSVKTSRTDTQYF. The CDR3 bases are TGTGCCAGCGGAACATCGGTGAAAACATCGCGCACAGATACGCAGTATTTT.

The V call is TRBV27, the J call TRBJ2-3; 8 nucleotides align to TRBD1. V dropped 5 bases and J dropped 0; count of bases not matched to a gene: 7. Per the germline V gene, CDR1 is MNHEY and CDR2 is SMNVEV (reference sequence). CDR3 size: 16 residues. The CDR3 reads CASSARQGTSTDTQYF. CDR3 DNA sequence: TGTGCCAGCAGTGCCAGACAGGGGACAAGCACAGATACGCAGTATTTT.

The table lists this clonotype with many counts. CDR3 residues: CASSLVRVENTGELFF. DNA for the CDR3: TGTGCCAGCAGCTTAGTCCGGGTAGAGAACACCGGGGAGCTGTTTTTT. The chain links TRBV11-1 to TRBJ2-2; D is undetermined. This CDR3 has 16 amino acids. Deletions cut 1 base from V and 1 base from J, with 10 bases between. Germline values: CDR1 SGHAT, CDR2 FQDESV (reference sequence).

This clonotype was seen at least ten times. The V gene is TRBV7-2, the J gene TRBJ2-7, with 10 bases fitting TRBD1. Looked up from germline, CDR1 is SGHTA and CDR2 is FQGNSA. There are 15 residues in the CDR3. V gave up 7 bases and J gave up 4 bases; unmatched junction bases: 10. DNA for the CDR3: TGTGCCAGCACTTCCCGACAGGGGGCGCCATACGAGCAGTACTTC. It encodes CASTSRQGAPYEQYF.

This clonotype was recorded at least ten times. This sequence joins TRBV24-1 and TRBJ1-1; D remains ambiguous. V was shortened by 4 bases and J by 2 bases, with 4 bases between the two germline ends. The CDR3 has 12 residues. CDR1 KGHDR and CDR2 SFDVKD come from the germline V gene. CDR3: CATSEGNTEAFF. The CDR3 DNA follows: TGTGCCACCAGTGAGGGAAACACTGAAGCTTTCTTT.